This TCR beta chain was sequenced for a study of cytomegalovirus exposure and HLA in healthy donors. PCR amplification relied on 60 Vbeta primers (plus 13 Jbeta primers). Some clones are missing from TCRdb's copy, which holds only in-frame ones; the method was immunoSEQ multiplex PCR. The table shows roughly 120,000 clones, with around two thirds occurring only once. This clone appeared once. The specimen sequenced was PBMCs. The sequence was obtained from a woman aged 40 to 50 in good health and CMV-seropositive.

The CDR3 loop is CASSLEGNHNEQFF. The CDR3 coding sequence is TGCGCCAGCAGCTTGGAGGGGAACCACAATGAGCAGTTCTTC. This rearrangement joins TRBV5-1 to TRBJ2-1; D perhaps matches TRBD1 (5 bases). Germline loops: CDR1 SGHRS, CDR2 YFSETQ. V dropped 0 bases and J dropped 5 bases, with 9 bases sitting between them. This CDR3 is built from 14 residues.